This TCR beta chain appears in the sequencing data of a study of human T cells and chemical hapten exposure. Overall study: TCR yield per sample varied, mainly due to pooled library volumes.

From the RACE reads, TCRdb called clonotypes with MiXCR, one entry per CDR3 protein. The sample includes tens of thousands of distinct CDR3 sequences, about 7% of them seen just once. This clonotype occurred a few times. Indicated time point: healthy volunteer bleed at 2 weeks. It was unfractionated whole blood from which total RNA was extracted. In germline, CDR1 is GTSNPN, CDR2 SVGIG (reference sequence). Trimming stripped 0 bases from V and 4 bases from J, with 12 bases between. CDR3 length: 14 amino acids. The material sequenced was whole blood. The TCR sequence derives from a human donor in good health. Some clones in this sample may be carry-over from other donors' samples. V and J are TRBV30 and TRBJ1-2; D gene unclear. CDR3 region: CAWSVLRRSYGYTF. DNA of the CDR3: TGTGCCTGGAGTGTACTGAGACGAAGCTATGGCTACACCTTC.